These T cell receptor beta chains were read from a single sample in a study of T cell repertoires in cytomegalovirus infection. For these receptors, no antigen is known. TCRdb called the reads again in MiXCR, with one record for every CDR3 protein. The sample records approximately 910,000 distinct CDR3 sequences, 30% to 40% being singletons. Material: cultured CD8+ T cells from PBMCs, obtained from culture after CMV antigen stimulation. The source of these receptors is a human donor in good health (CMV status not recorded). Some clones in this sample may be carry-over from other donors' samples. Each CDR3 is given with its conserved first and last residue. Each record gives: CDR3 DNA, CDR3 protein, V gene, D gene, J gene, clone size. A D gene is named only where the DNA matches it firmly. Where a row states a size, it is once, few, many or the class of an expanded clone; other rows omit it.

cdr3_nt: TGTGCCAGCAGCGGCGCCAACAGGGGGATGGCTGGCTACACCTTC
cdr3_aa: CASSGANRGMAGYTF
v_call: TRBV9
d_call: TRBD1
j_call: TRBJ1-2
clone_size: .

cdr3_nt: TGTGCCAGCAGCTTAGTTCAAAATCAGCCCCAGCATTTT
cdr3_aa: CASSLVQNQPQHF
v_call: TRBV7-2
d_call: .
j_call: TRBJ1-5
clone_size: many

cdr3_nt: TGTGCCAGCAGCCTTCCCGGGACTACAAAAACCCAGTACTTC
cdr3_aa: CASSLPGTTKTQYF
v_call: TRBV27
d_call: TRBD2
j_call: TRBJ2-5
clone_size: .

cdr3_nt: TGTGCCAGCCTCAAGGACAGGGCCTCTTCGGCCCTCCACTTT
cdr3_aa: CASLKDRASSALHF
v_call: TRBV7-6
d_call: TRBD1
j_call: TRBJ1-6
clone_size: once

cdr3_nt: TGTGCCAGCAGCCCCCCCCTGAACACTGAAGCTTTCTTT
cdr3_aa: CASSPPLNTEAFF
v_call: TRBV7-9
d_call: .
j_call: TRBJ1-1
clone_size: many

cdr3_nt: TGCGCCAGTTCCTCACTGGACAGGGGGCGGCAAGATACGCAGTATTTT
cdr3_aa: CASSSLDRGRQDTQYF
v_call: TRBV10-2
d_call: TRBD1
j_call: TRBJ2-3
clone_size: .

cdr3_nt: TGTGCCAGCAGAGTAACAGCACAGGGAGTAGGTGGGGCCAACGTCCTGACTTTC
cdr3_aa: CASRVTAQGVGGANVLTF
v_call: TRBV4-2
d_call: .
j_call: TRBJ2-6
clone_size: .

cdr3_nt: TGTGCCAGTAGGGCCGAGGGGGCCGGGAGCAATCAGCCCCAGCATTTT
cdr3_aa: CASRAEGAGSNQPQHF
v_call: TRBV19
d_call: TRBD1
j_call: TRBJ1-5
clone_size: few

cdr3_nt: TGTGCCAGCTCCCCGACCCGGGACAGGGATCCCCGCCAGCCCCAGCATTTT
cdr3_aa: CASSPTRDRDPRQPQHF
v_call: TRBV18
d_call: TRBD1
j_call: TRBJ1-5
clone_size: .

cdr3_nt: TGCGCCAGCAGCCTCTATGCGGGTACCAATGAGCAGTTCTTC
cdr3_aa: CASSLYAGTNEQFF
v_call: TRBV4-3
d_call: .
j_call: TRBJ2-1
clone_size: .

cdr3_nt: TGCGCCAGCAGCCAAGGACAGGCTGGGTGGACTGAAGCTTTCTTT
cdr3_aa: CASSQGQAGWTEAFF
v_call: TRBV4-1
d_call: .
j_call: TRBJ1-1
clone_size: few

cdr3_nt: TGTGCCAGCAGCTTGGCGGGGGCATATCAGCCCCAGCATTTT
cdr3_aa: CASSLAGAYQPQHF
v_call: TRBV5-6
d_call: .
j_call: TRBJ1-5
clone_size: .

cdr3_nt: TGTGCCAGCAACCTTTTGGACACGCACAATGAGCAGTTCTTC
cdr3_aa: CASNLLDTHNEQFF
v_call: TRBV14
d_call: .
j_call: TRBJ2-1
clone_size: .

cdr3_nt: TGTGCCAGCAGCTCAGGGACAGGGTCGAATCAAGAGACCCAGTACTTC
cdr3_aa: CASSSGTGSNQETQYF
v_call: TRBV13
d_call: TRBD1
j_call: TRBJ2-5
clone_size: .

cdr3_nt: TGCAGTGCCTACGATTCTAGCGGGGTCACAGATACGCAGTATTTT
cdr3_aa: CSAYDSSGVTDTQYF
v_call: TRBV20-1
d_call: TRBD2
j_call: TRBJ2-3
clone_size: once

cdr3_nt: TGTGCCACCAGCAGAGATCGCCCGAAAAGCTCCTACGAGCAGTACTTC
cdr3_aa: CATSRDRPKSSYEQYF
v_call: TRBV15
d_call: .
j_call: TRBJ2-7
clone_size: few

cdr3_nt: TGCGCCAGCAGTCAATCCCGAACGAACGAGACCCAGTACTTC
cdr3_aa: CASSQSRTNETQYF
v_call: TRBV23-1
d_call: .
j_call: TRBJ2-5
clone_size: few

cdr3_nt: TGTGCCAGCAGTGAAGACGGGGGTTTGAGCAATCAGCCCCAGCATTTT
cdr3_aa: CASSEDGGLSNQPQHF
v_call: TRBV6-1
d_call: .
j_call: TRBJ1-5
clone_size: many

cdr3_nt: TGTGCCAGCAGCTCACCCCGAGGGACGGACGCAGATACGCAGTATTTT
cdr3_aa: CASSSPRGTDADTQYF
v_call: TRBV7-9
d_call: .
j_call: TRBJ2-3
clone_size: .

cdr3_nt: TGTGCCAGCAGTTTAGTCGGACAGCTAAACACTGAAGCTTTCTTT
cdr3_aa: CASSLVGQLNTEAFF
v_call: TRBV12-3/TRBV12-4
d_call: .
j_call: TRBJ1-1
clone_size: many

cdr3_nt: TGTGCCAGCAGCTTAAGGGCAGACGACTTTCGGGCGTCTGGGGCCAACGTCCTGACTTTC
cdr3_aa: CASSLRADDFRASGANVLTF
v_call: TRBV7-3
d_call: .
j_call: TRBJ2-6
clone_size: .

cdr3_nt: TGCAGTGCTAGAGATTCATTTAAGACAGGTCATCAGCCCCAGCATTTT
cdr3_aa: CSARDSFKTGHQPQHF
v_call: TRBV20-1
d_call: .
j_call: TRBJ1-5
clone_size: few

cdr3_nt: TGTGCCGTACTCATACAACCGTGGTATGGCTACACCTTC
cdr3_aa: CAVLIQPWYGYTF
v_call: TRBV7-3
d_call: .
j_call: TRBJ1-2
clone_size: .

cdr3_nt: TGTGTCCGCTCCCACAGGAAACCATATCAGCCCCAGCATTTT
cdr3_aa: CVRSHRKPYQPQHF
v_call: TRBV27
d_call: .
j_call: TRBJ1-5
clone_size: once

cdr3_nt: TGTGCCAGCAGTTTAGGGGCACGGGATTCACCCCTCCACTTT
cdr3_aa: CASSLGARDSPLHF
v_call: TRBV12-3/TRBV12-4
d_call: .
j_call: TRBJ1-6
clone_size: few

cdr3_nt: TGTGCCAGCAGCTTAGGAAAACCTAAAACGTATTTT
cdr3_aa: CASSLGKPKTYF
v_call: TRBV7-9
d_call: .
j_call: TRBJ1-5
clone_size: .

cdr3_nt: TGTGCCAGCAGCTCTTGGACAGGGGCTGGGAACACTGAAGCTTTCTTT
cdr3_aa: CASSSWTGAGNTEAFF
v_call: TRBV14
d_call: TRBD1
j_call: TRBJ1-1
clone_size: .

cdr3_nt: TGTGCCAGCTCACCAACGATCCGGTCGGGAAGGGGCACAGATACGCAGTATTTT
cdr3_aa: CASSPTIRSGRGTDTQYF
v_call: TRBV18
d_call: .
j_call: TRBJ2-3
clone_size: .

cdr3_nt: TGTGCCAGCAGCTTAGCTTTAAGCGGGGAGACATTAGAGAACTACAATGAGCAGTTCTTC
cdr3_aa: CASSLALSGETLENYNEQFF
v_call: TRBV7-6
d_call: TRBD2
j_call: TRBJ2-1
clone_size: many

cdr3_nt: TGTGCCAGCACCAATGGCAGGAACAATGAGCAGTTCTTC
cdr3_aa: CASTNGRNNEQFF
v_call: TRBV6-5
d_call: .
j_call: TRBJ2-1
clone_size: .

cdr3_nt: TGCGCCAGCAGCTTGGGCTCCCGGGGATATAATGAAAAACTGTTTTTT
cdr3_aa: CASSLGSRGYNEKLFF
v_call: TRBV5-1
d_call: .
j_call: TRBJ1-4
clone_size: few

cdr3_nt: TGTGCCAGCAGACCAAACGCCTACGAGCAGTACTTC
cdr3_aa: CASRPNAYEQYF
v_call: TRBV6-1
d_call: .
j_call: TRBJ2-7
clone_size: few

cdr3_nt: TGTGTCAGCAGCTCGGGCGTGTGGATGAACACTGAAGCTTTCTTT
cdr3_aa: CVSSSGVWMNTEAFF
v_call: TRBV7-9
d_call: .
j_call: TRBJ1-1
clone_size: .

cdr3_nt: TGTGCCATAGCCGGGGAGATGAACACCGGGGAGCTGTTTTTT
cdr3_aa: CAIAGEMNTGELFF
v_call: TRBV10-3
d_call: .
j_call: TRBJ2-2
clone_size: .

cdr3_nt: TGTGCCAGCTCAACGGGACAGGGGAAACCCGGCTACACCTTC
cdr3_aa: CASSTGQGKPGYTF
v_call: TRBV18
d_call: TRBD1
j_call: TRBJ1-2
clone_size: .

cdr3_nt: TGTGCCAGCAGCGCCCCAGGGGGGGGAGACACCGGGGAGCTGTTTTTT
cdr3_aa: CASSAPGGGDTGELFF
v_call: TRBV7-6
d_call: .
j_call: TRBJ2-2
clone_size: many

cdr3_nt: TGCGCCAGCAGCCAAGAAGCGGGACGCAGGGGGGATCAGCCCCAGCATTTT
cdr3_aa: CASSQEAGRRGDQPQHF
v_call: TRBV4-3
d_call: TRBD1
j_call: TRBJ1-5
clone_size: few

cdr3_nt: TGTGCCAGCAGTTTATCAGGGACGGAAAACCCTGAAGCTTTCTTT
cdr3_aa: CASSLSGTENPEAFF
v_call: TRBV27
d_call: .
j_call: TRBJ1-1
clone_size: .

cdr3_nt: TGTGCCAGCACCAAAACGGATGGGCGAAATTTCTTT
cdr3_aa: CASTKTDGRNFF
v_call: TRBV4-2
d_call: .
j_call: TRBJ1-1
clone_size: .

cdr3_nt: TGTGCTAGCGGCCGGGACGGTGCATCCGGGGAGCTGTTTTTT
cdr3_aa: CASGRDGASGELFF
v_call: TRBV7-6
d_call: .
j_call: TRBJ2-2
clone_size: few

cdr3_nt: TGTGCCAGCAGTGAATCCGGACAGTACTATGGCTACACCTTC
cdr3_aa: CASSESGQYYGYTF
v_call: TRBV6-5
d_call: .
j_call: TRBJ1-2
clone_size: .

cdr3_nt: TGTGCCTCAGCTGGGCTCTCCTACGAGCAGTACTTC
cdr3_aa: CASAGLSYEQYF
v_call: TRBV27
d_call: .
j_call: TRBJ2-7
clone_size: .

cdr3_nt: TGTGCCAGCAGCCTTGGGCGGGGCACTGAAGCTTTCTTT
cdr3_aa: CASSLGRGTEAFF
v_call: TRBV5-6
d_call: .
j_call: TRBJ1-1
clone_size: many

cdr3_nt: TGTGCCAGCTCACTGGACAGAACCTACTCCTACGAGCAGTACTTC
cdr3_aa: CASSLDRTYSYEQYF
v_call: TRBV18
d_call: .
j_call: TRBJ2-7
clone_size: few

cdr3_nt: TGCGCCAGCAGTGAAGAAGGCCGGGACCCAGCTTTCTTT
cdr3_aa: CASSEEGRDPAFF
v_call: TRBV4-1
d_call: .
j_call: TRBJ1-1
clone_size: few

cdr3_nt: TGTGCCAGCAGTTACGGCAGTTCTGATAGCTACACCTTC
cdr3_aa: CASSYGSSDSYTF
v_call: TRBV6-2/TRBV6-3
d_call: .
j_call: TRBJ1-2
clone_size: .

cdr3_nt: TGTGCCAGCAGCCCCCGGGACAGGGTGGCCTACGAGCAGTACTTC
cdr3_aa: CASSPRDRVAYEQYF
v_call: TRBV7-9
d_call: TRBD1
j_call: TRBJ2-7
clone_size: .

cdr3_nt: TGTGCCAGCAGCTTGCTGGGGGGGGCAGACTATGAGAACACTGAAGCTTTCTTT
cdr3_aa: CASSLLGGADYENTEAFF
v_call: TRBV5-4
d_call: .
j_call: TRBJ1-1
clone_size: few

cdr3_nt: TGTGCCAGCAGCTGGGGACCTCTCCTCCACTTT
cdr3_aa: CASSWGPLLHF
v_call: TRBV7-2
d_call: .
j_call: TRBJ1-6
clone_size: .

cdr3_nt: TGTGCCAGCGCCAAGGCGGTAGGGGGGCCCTACAATGAGCAGTTCTTC
cdr3_aa: CASAKAVGGPYNEQFF
v_call: TRBV6-5
d_call: .
j_call: TRBJ2-1
clone_size: .

cdr3_nt: TGTGCCAGCAGCGGGGGGGGGACGAGCAATCAGCCCCAGCATTTT
cdr3_aa: CASSGGGTSNQPQHF
v_call: TRBV5-6
d_call: .
j_call: TRBJ1-5
clone_size: .

cdr3_nt: TGTGCCAGCATCAGGAGTATGAACACTGAAGCTTTCTTT
cdr3_aa: CASIRSMNTEAFF
v_call: TRBV12-3/TRBV12-4
d_call: .
j_call: TRBJ1-1
clone_size: few

cdr3_nt: TGTGCCAGCAGCGGGTCAGCAGATACGCAGTATTTT
cdr3_aa: CASSGSADTQYF
v_call: TRBV27
d_call: .
j_call: TRBJ2-3
clone_size: few

cdr3_nt: TGCGCCAGCAGCCCCCCCGGACAGATGAACACTGAAGCTTTCTTT
cdr3_aa: CASSPPGQMNTEAFF
v_call: TRBV4-1
d_call: .
j_call: TRBJ1-1
clone_size: many

cdr3_nt: TGTGCCAGCACCCCCAACCCGGGGCCCTGGACAGATACGCAGTATTTT
cdr3_aa: CASTPNPGPWTDTQYF
v_call: TRBV7-2
d_call: .
j_call: TRBJ2-3
clone_size: many

cdr3_nt: TGTGCCAGCAGTGTCAGATCCTCCTACAATGAGCAGTTCTTC
cdr3_aa: CASSVRSSYNEQFF
v_call: TRBV6-4
d_call: .
j_call: TRBJ2-1
clone_size: .

cdr3_nt: TGCAGTGCTAGAGTCGGGACTAGCGGGGGGCTACCAGGCATGTACCAAGAGACCCAGTACTTC
cdr3_aa: CSARVGTSGGLPGMYQETQYF
v_call: TRBV20-1
d_call: TRBD2
j_call: TRBJ2-5
clone_size: .

cdr3_nt: TGTGCCAGCAGCTTAGGCGCGCGGGGGTGGTCCTACAATGAGCAGTTCTTC
cdr3_aa: CASSLGARGWSYNEQFF
v_call: TRBV7-2
d_call: TRBD2
j_call: TRBJ2-1
clone_size: many

cdr3_nt: TGCGCCAGCAGCTTGACAGCGGGGGGCGGCGGAGAGACCCAGTACTTC
cdr3_aa: CASSLTAGGGGETQYF
v_call: TRBV5-1
d_call: TRBD2
j_call: TRBJ2-5
clone_size: .